This T cell receptor (beta chain) originates from a study of blood T cell repertoires in COVID-19. The CDR3 totals 14 residues. CDR1 is SNHLY and CDR2 is FYNNEI in the germline V gene. Trimming pared 1 base from V and 2 bases from J, leaving 8 bases between. The assay was immunoSEQ multiplex PCR, and TCRdb's table has in-frame clones only and misses some. The repertoire has roughly 100,000 clones, more than 85% of them found once; the top ten carry roughly 4.3%. The sequence was collected from a man between 18 and 29 years old with acute or convalescent COVID-19. The source material was peripheral blood. J is TRBJ2-5 and V is TRBV2; D not certain. CDR3 in amino acids: CASSEDVQQETQYF. In DNA form, the CDR3 reads TGTGCCAGCAGTGAAGATGTACAGCAAGAGACCCAGTACTTC.